The clone carrying this T cell receptor beta chain was counted a few times. Per the original methods: Scientists estimated how many nucleated cells there were by amplifying reference gene primers. Clones were sequenced by immunoSEQ multiplex PCR, and TCRdb holds only the in-frame ones, with some missing. That table furnishes V, J and clone size, whereas the DNA furnished D and trimming. The table includes a few hundred thousand clones, approximately 87% detected once. The data were obtained in a study of blood T cell repertoires in COVID-19. The wider study: From the United States, Italy and Spain came samples of acute and convalescent COVID-19.

This receptor was obtained from a woman in her 50s who had recovered from COVID-19. The sample consisted of PBMCs or T cells enriched from blood (not recorded which).

The CDR3 coding sequence is TGTGCCAGCAGTGACGGAGCAGGGGAGTACGAAAAACTGTTTTTT. This encodes CASSDGAGEYEKLFF. The rearrangement links TRBV2 to TRBJ1-4, with D possibly being TRBD1 (6 bases). V was shortened by 3 bases and J by 8 bases, with 16 bases between the two germline ends. Germline CDR1 SNHLY, CDR2 FYNNEI. The CDR3 contains 15 residues.